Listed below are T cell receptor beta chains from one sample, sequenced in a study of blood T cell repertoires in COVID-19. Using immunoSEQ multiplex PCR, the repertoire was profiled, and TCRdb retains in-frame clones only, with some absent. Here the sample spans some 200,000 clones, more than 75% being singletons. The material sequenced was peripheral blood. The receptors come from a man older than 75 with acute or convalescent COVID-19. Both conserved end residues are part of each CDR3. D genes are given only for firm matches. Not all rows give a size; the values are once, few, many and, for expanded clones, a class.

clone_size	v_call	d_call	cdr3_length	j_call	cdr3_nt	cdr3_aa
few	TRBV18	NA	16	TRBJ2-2	TGTGCCAGCTCACCATCGGCAGGGGTGAACACCGGGGAGCTGTTTTTT	CASSPSAGVNTGELFF
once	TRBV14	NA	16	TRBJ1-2	TGTGCCAGCAGCCAAGATAAGGGGTCTTTAGCCACCGGCTACACCTTC	CASSQDKGSLATGYTF
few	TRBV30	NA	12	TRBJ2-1	TGTGCCTGGAGCCCTACTACGGCATTGCAGTTCTTC	CAWSPTTALQFF
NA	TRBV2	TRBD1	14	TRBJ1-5	TGTGCCAGCAGTGAAAGGGGGCTGGGTCAGCCCCAGCATTTT	CASSERGLGQPQHF
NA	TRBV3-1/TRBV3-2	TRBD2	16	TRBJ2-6	TGTGCCAGCAGCCGGACTAGCGGTTCTGGGGCCAACGTCCTGACTTTC	CASSRTSGSGANVLTF
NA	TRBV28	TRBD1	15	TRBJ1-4	TGTGCCAGCAGGTGGGCAGGGGGCTCAGATGAAAAACTGTTTTTT	CASRWAGGSDEKLFF
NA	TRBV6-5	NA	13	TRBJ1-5	TGTGCCAGCAGCCAGGGGAAGGAACAGCCCCAGCATTTT	CASSQGKEQPQHF
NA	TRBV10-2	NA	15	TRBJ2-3	TGCGCCAGCAGGGTGACTACCCTCAGCACAGATACGCAGTATTTT	CASRVTTLSTDTQYF
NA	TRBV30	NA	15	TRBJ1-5	TGTGCCTGGAGTGTCGGGGGACCTAGCAATCAGCCCCAGCATTTT	CAWSVGGPSNQPQHF
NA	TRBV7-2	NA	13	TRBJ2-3	TGTGCCAGCAGCATAAAACCGGGGGATACGCAGTATTTT	CASSIKPGDTQYF
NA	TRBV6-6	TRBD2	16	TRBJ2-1	TGTGCCAGGAGGGAATTAGCGGGACTAGCCTACAATGAGCAGTTCTTC	CARRELAGLAYNEQFF
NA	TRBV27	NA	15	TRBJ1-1	TGTGCCAGCAGTATACAGGGAGGGGTTTACACTGAAGCTTTCTTT	CASSIQGGVYTEAFF
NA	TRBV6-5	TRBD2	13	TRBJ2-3	TGTGCCACCCTAGCGGGAGGCACAGATACGCAGTATTTT	CATLAGGTDTQYF
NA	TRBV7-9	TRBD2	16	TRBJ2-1	TGTGCCAGCAGCTTATTGGTAGCGGGAGCCTACAATGAGCAGTTCTTC	CASSLLVAGAYNEQFF
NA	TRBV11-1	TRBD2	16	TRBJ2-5	TGTGCCAGCAGTTCCGGTTCTCTAGCGGGAGGTATACGTTCGGACTTC	CASSSGSLAGGIRSDF
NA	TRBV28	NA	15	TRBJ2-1	TGTGCCACTAACCAAGGCCTAGCCCTAGGAGGTGAGCAGTTCTTC	CATNQGLALGGEQFF
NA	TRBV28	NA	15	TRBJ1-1	TGTGCCAGCATCGTTCTGTGGGCTTTGAACACTGAAGCTTTCTTT	CASIVLWALNTEAFF
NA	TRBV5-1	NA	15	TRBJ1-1	TGCGCCAGCAGCCCGGGGACACCCGAGAGGACTGAAGCTTTCTTT	CASSPGTPERTEAFF
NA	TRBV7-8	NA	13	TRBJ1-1	TGTGCCAGCAGGGGAGGGGGATACACTGAAGCTTTCTTT	CASRGGGYTEAFF
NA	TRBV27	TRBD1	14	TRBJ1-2	TGTGCCAGCCGTCCCGGGACAGGGAACTATGGCTACACCTTC	CASRPGTGNYGYTF
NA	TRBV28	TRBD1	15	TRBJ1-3	TGTGCCAGCAGTCTAGACAGGGGGTCTGGAAACACCATATATTTT	CASSLDRGSGNTIYF
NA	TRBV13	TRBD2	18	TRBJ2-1	TGTGCCAGCAGCTCACTAGCGGGAGAGACGGGTTCCTACAATGAGCAGTTCTTC	CASSSLAGETGSYNEQFF
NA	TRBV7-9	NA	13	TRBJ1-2	TGTGCCAGCAGCTCTACAGACGGCTATGGCTACACCTTC	CASSSTDGYGYTF
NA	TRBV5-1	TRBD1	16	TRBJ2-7	TGCGCCAGCAGCACATCGGGACAGGGGGCAACCTACGAGCAGTACTTC	CASSTSGQGATYEQYF
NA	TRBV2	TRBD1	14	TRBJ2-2	TGTGCCAGCGAGGGACAGAGGAACACCGGGGAGCTGTTTTTT	CASEGQRNTGELFF
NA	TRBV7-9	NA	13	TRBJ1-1	TGTGCCAGCAGCTTAGAGCCGAACACTGAAGCTTTCTTT	CASSLEPNTEAFF
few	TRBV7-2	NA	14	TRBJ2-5	TGTGCCAGCAGCGCGGGACTTCATAGAGAGACCCAGTACTTC	CASSAGLHRETQYF
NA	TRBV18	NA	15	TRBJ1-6	TGTGCCAGCTCACCACGAACCCTTGGGGCTTCACCCCTCCACTTT	CASSPRTLGASPLHF
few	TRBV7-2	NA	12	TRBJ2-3	TGTGCCAGCAGCCCGCGTCTTGATACGCAGTATTTT	CASSPRLDTQYF
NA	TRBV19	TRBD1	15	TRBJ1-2	TGTGCCAGTAGTATTTGGGGACAGCCTAACTATGGCTACACCTTC	CASSIWGQPNYGYTF
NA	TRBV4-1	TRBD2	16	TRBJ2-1	TGCGCCAGCAGCCAGGCTAGCGGGACCTCCTACAATGAGCAGTTCTTC	CASSQASGTSYNEQFF
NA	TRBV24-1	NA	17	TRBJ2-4	TGTGCCACCAGTGAGAACGGGCAAACGGGGGCCAAAAACATTCAGTACTTC	CATSENGQTGAKNIQYF
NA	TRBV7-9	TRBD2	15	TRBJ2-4	TGTGCCAGCAGCTTAAGTGCCGCGGGAGTTGGCATTCAGTACTTC	CASSLSAAGVGIQYF
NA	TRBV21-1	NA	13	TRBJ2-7	TGTGCCAGCAGCAAAGATAGGGGCTACGAGCAGTACTTC	CASSKDRGYEQYF
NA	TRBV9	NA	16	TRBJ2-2	TGTGCCAGCAGCGTAGGGGCGGGCCCGGGGACCGGGGAGCTGTTTTTT	CASSVGAGPGTGELFF
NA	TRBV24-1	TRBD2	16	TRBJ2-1	TGTGCCACCAGTGATTCAAGACTAGCGGGAGGTTGGGAGCAGTTCTTC	CATSDSRLAGGWEQFF
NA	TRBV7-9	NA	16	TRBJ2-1	TGTGCCAGCAGCTTAAGGAAGGCTTTCGGGTACAATGAGCAGTTCTTC	CASSLRKAFGYNEQFF
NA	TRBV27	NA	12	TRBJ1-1	TGTGCCAGCAGTCGCCCCGGGGGGGCGGCTTTCTTT	CASSRPGGAAFF
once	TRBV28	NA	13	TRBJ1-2	TGTGCCGCCAGACAACCGACTAACTATGGCTACACCTTC	CAARQPTNYGYTF
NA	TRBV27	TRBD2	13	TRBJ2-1	TGTGCCAGCAAATTACTAGCGAACAATGAGCAGTTCTTC	CASKLLANNEQFF
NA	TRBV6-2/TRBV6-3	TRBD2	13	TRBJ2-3	TGTGCCAGCAGTTTACTAGCGGGAGATGCGCAGTATTTT	CASSLLAGDAQYF
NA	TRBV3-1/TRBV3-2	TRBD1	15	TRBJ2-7	TGTGCCAGCAGCCTGAGAGGGACAGCAAACTACGAGCAGTACTTC	CASSLRGTANYEQYF
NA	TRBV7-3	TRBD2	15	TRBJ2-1	TGTGCCAGCAGCCGCATGGCGGGAGGTCACAATGAGCAGTTCTTC	CASSRMAGGHNEQFF
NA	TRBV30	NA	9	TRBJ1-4	TGTGCCCGGAATGAAAAACTGTTTTTT	CARNEKLFF
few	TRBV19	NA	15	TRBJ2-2	TGTGCCAGTAGAACAGGGCAAGCGGGATCCGGGGAGCTGTTTTTT	CASRTGQAGSGELFF
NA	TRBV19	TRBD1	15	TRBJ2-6	TGTGCCAGCCGGGACAGGGTCACTGGGGCCAACGTCCTGACTTTC	CASRDRVTGANVLTF